A selection of T cell receptor beta chains follows, all from one sample in a study of T cells after yellow fever vaccination. TCRdb fed the 5' RACE reads into MiXCR, producing one record per CDR3 protein. The table includes 500,000 to 550,000 distinct CDR3 sequences, around a fifth detected once. Sample: PBMCs, taken 21 days after the first yellow fever vaccination. Receptor source: a young man who received the YFV17D yellow fever vaccine. Both conserved end residues are part of each CDR3. The D gene is left open where the match is weak. Only some rows state a clone size, as once, few, many or a class for expanded clones.

v_gene	j_gene	d_gene	abundance	CDR3aa	CDR3nt
TRBV10-3	TRBJ2-3	NA	NA	CAISGHKTDTQYF	TGTGCCATCAGTGGTCATAAGACAGATACGCAGTATTTT
TRBV20-1	TRBJ1-5	NA	few	CSVPKVNQPQHF	TGCAGTGTCCCGAAGGTGAATCAGCCCCAGCATTTT
TRBV3-1	TRBJ2-1	TRBD1	NA	CASSQDPPGTGRDEQFF	TGTGCCAGCAGCCAAGATCCCCCCGGGACAGGGAGGGATGAGCAGTTCTTC
TRBV6-1	TRBJ1-1	NA	NA	CASTGGLGTEAFF	TGTGCCAGCACCGGGGGGCTTGGCACTGAAGCTTTCTTT
TRBV16	TRBJ2-1	TRBD1	NA	CASSQYRGARNEQFF	TGTGCCAGCAGCCAATACAGGGGGGCGAGGAATGAGCAGTTCTTC
TRBV11-2	TRBJ1-5	NA	few	CASSLGDGNQPQHF	TGTGCCAGCAGCTTAGGGGACGGTAATCAGCCCCAGCATTTT
TRBV24-1	TRBJ2-7	TRBD1	NA	CATSDFRDRAYEQYF	TGTGCCACCAGTGATTTCCGGGACAGGGCCTACGAGCAGTACTTC
TRBV20-1	TRBJ1-1	NA	few	CSTFGAVNTEAFF	TGCAGTACCTTTGGGGCCGTGAACACTGAAGCTTTCTTT
TRBV20-1	TRBJ1-5	NA	few	CSAREGDQPQHF	TGCAGTGCTAGAGAGGGGGATCAGCCCCAGCATTTT
TRBV12-3/TRBV12-4	TRBJ1-2	TRBD1	few	CASSSLAGQGIYGYTF	TGTGCCAGCAGTTCCCTGGCAGGACAGGGGATCTATGGCTACACCTTC
TRBV20-1	TRBJ1-6	TRBD1	NA	CSARDKGQSYNSPLHF	TGCAGTGCTAGAGATAAGGGACAGAGCTATAATTCACCCCTCCACTTT
TRBV12-3/TRBV12-4	TRBJ2-1	NA	few	CASRSTGTDEQFF	TGTGCCAGCAGATCGACCGGTACCGATGAGCAGTTCTTC
TRBV5-1	TRBJ2-3	NA	few	CASRTGATDTQYF	TGCGCCAGCAGAACCGGGGCCACAGATACGCAGTATTTT
TRBV30	TRBJ2-5	NA	few	CAWSKQETQYF	TGTGCCTGGAGTAAACAAGAGACCCAGTACTTC
TRBV4-1	TRBJ2-5	TRBD2	NA	CASSHGPRTSGQETQYF	TGCGCCAGCAGCCACGGACCCCGGACTAGCGGCCAAGAGACCCAGTACTTC
TRBV7-9	TRBJ2-5	NA	NA	CASSPLRSGQQETQYF	TGTGCCAGCAGCCCTCTCAGGAGTGGGCAGCAAGAGACCCAGTACTTC
TRBV6-2/TRBV6-3	TRBJ2-3	TRBD2	many	CASSYLTSGGPSGVGDTQYF	TGTGCCAGCAGTTACTTGACTAGCGGGGGCCCCTCTGGTGTGGGAGATACGCAGTATTTT
TRBV6-5	TRBJ1-1	NA	once	CASSYRPLNTEAFF	TGTGCCAGCAGTTACCGTCCTTTGAACACTGAAGCTTTCTTT
TRBV7-9	TRBJ1-5	NA	NA	CASSQSGSNQPQHF	TGTGCCAGCAGTCAATCGGGAAGCAATCAGCCCCAGCATTTT
TRBV5-1	TRBJ2-1	TRBD2	NA	CASSLDATGGKNEQFF	TGCGCCAGCAGCTTGGATGCAACGGGGGGGAAGAATGAGCAGTTCTTC
TRBV5-1	TRBJ1-1	NA	NA	CASSSLDLLNTEAFF	TGCGCCAGCAGCTCCTTGGATTTGCTGAACACTGAAGCTTTCTTT
TRBV5-1	TRBJ1-2	NA	NA	CASSLDAAGGYTF	TGCGCCAGCAGCTTGGATGCAGCGGGGGGCTACACCTTC
TRBV20-1	TRBJ2-1	NA	few	CSARDNRLDHNEQFF	TGCAGTGCTAGAGATAATAGACTGGATCACAATGAGCAGTTCTTC
TRBV6-2/TRBV6-3	TRBJ1-5	NA	NA	CASSYGFILFPPQHF	TGTGCCAGCAGTTATGGGTTTATCCTGTTTCCGCCCCAGCATTTT
TRBV30	TRBJ2-5	TRBD2	NA	CAWGSGGIQETQYF	TGTGCCTGGGGTAGCGGGGGAATTCAAGAGACCCAGTACTTC
TRBV11-1	TRBJ1-6	TRBD1	few	CASSPSTGGPLEPLHF	TGTGCCAGCAGCCCCAGCACAGGGGGCCCACTTGAACCCCTCCACTTT
TRBV10-1	TRBJ2-7	NA	few	CASSESLARQYF	TGCGCCAGCAGTGAGTCGCTAGCACGGCAGTACTTC
TRBV15	TRBJ1-2	NA	NA	CATSRDSVGHYGYTF	TGTGCCACCAGCAGAGACTCCGTCGGCCACTATGGCTACACCTTC
TRBV7-3	TRBJ2-1	TRBD2	many	CASSPRLAGNNEQFF	TGTGCCAGCAGCCCACGGCTAGCGGGGAACAATGAGCAGTTCTTC
TRBV6-6	TRBJ2-5	TRBD2	few	CASSTGGLETQYF	TGTGCCAGCAGTACGGGGGGGTTGGAGACCCAGTACTTC
TRBV27	TRBJ1-1	NA	NA	CASSLSEAGGTEAFF	TGTGCCAGCAGTTTATCTGAGGCCGGGGGCACTGAAGCTTTCTTT
TRBV3-1	TRBJ1-4	NA	NA	CASSEEGRLFF	TGTGCCAGCAGCGAAGAGGGGAGACTGTTTTTT
TRBV4-1	TRBJ1-2	TRBD1	few	CASSQVGTGRNYGYTF	TGCGCCAGCAGCCAAGTAGGGACAGGGAGGAACTATGGCTACACCTTC
TRBV7-8	TRBJ1-6	NA	NA	CASSQTLFDSPLHF	TGTGCCAGCAGCCAAACCCTCTTTGACTCACCCCTCCACTTT
TRBV20-1	TRBJ1-2	TRBD1	NA	CSAPSRQGAPGYTF	TGCAGTGCCCCGAGTCGGCAGGGGGCGCCGGGCTACACCTTC
TRBV18	TRBJ1-4	NA	NA	CASSPLVAPTNEKLFF	TGTGCCAGCTCACCTCTGGTAGCCCCAACTAATGAAAAACTGTTTTTT
TRBV5-1	TRBJ2-1	NA	few	CASSSGRFSYNEQFF	TGCGCCAGCAGCTCTGGACGGTTCTCCTACAATGAGCAGTTCTTC
TRBV7-2	TRBJ2-5	TRBD2	NA	CASSQASGGAGETQYF	TGTGCCAGCAGCCAAGCTAGCGGGGGGGCCGGTGAGACCCAGTACTTC
TRBV14	TRBJ2-1	NA	few	CASSQDGRTNEQFF	TGTGCCAGCAGCCAAGATGGACGGACCAATGAGCAGTTCTTC
TRBV7-2	TRBJ1-4	NA	NA	CASSLSGPTDEKLFF	TGTGCCAGCAGCTTATCGGGACCTACGGATGAAAAACTGTTTTTT
TRBV19	TRBJ1-1	NA	NA	CASSWGSTEAFF	TGTGCCAGTAGTTGGGGGTCCACTGAAGCTTTCTTT
TRBV5-1	TRBJ2-3	NA	few	CASSLEGLAVTDTQYF	TGCGCCAGCAGCCTTGAGGGTCTAGCAGTCACAGATACGCAGTATTTT
TRBV5-1	TRBJ1-4	NA	NA	CASSLSTATNEKLFF	TGCGCCAGCAGCTTGTCGACTGCAACTAATGAAAAACTGTTTTTT
TRBV12-3/TRBV12-4	TRBJ2-1	NA	few	CASSLIGLNNEQFF	TGTGCCAGCAGTTTAATCGGGCTGAACAATGAGCAGTTCTTC
TRBV10-1	TRBJ2-3	NA	few	CASSEGSQVADTQYF	TGCGCCAGCAGTGAGGGGTCGCAGGTCGCAGATACGCAGTATTTT
TRBV6-1	TRBJ2-2	NA	few	CASGQGGYSTGELFF	TGTGCCAGCGGCCAAGGAGGGTACTCCACCGGGGAGCTGTTTTTT
TRBV4-3	TRBJ2-5	NA	NA	CASSQDRSNQFRGTQYF	TGCGCCAGCAGCCAAGACCGCAGCAATCAGTTTAGGGGGACCCAGTACTTC
TRBV10-3	TRBJ2-1	TRBD1	NA	CAISESGQGNEQFF	TGTGCCATCAGTGAGTCAGGACAGGGTAATGAGCAGTTCTTC
TRBV6-5	TRBJ2-3	TRBD2	NA	CASSYTGTSGYTDTQYF	TGTGCCAGCAGTTATACCGGGACTAGCGGTTACACAGATACGCAGTATTTT
TRBV20-1	TRBJ2-1	TRBD2	many	CSASSGESGANEQFF	TGCAGTGCCAGCAGCGGAGAGAGCGGGGCAAATGAGCAGTTCTTC
TRBV24-1	TRBJ2-3	NA	NA	CATRSAGDTDTQYF	TGTGCCACCAGATCAGCAGGGGACACAGATACGCAGTATTTT
TRBV7-8	TRBJ1-1	NA	NA	CASSLGSQGMNTEAFF	TGTGCCAGCAGCTTAGGAAGCCAGGGCATGAACACTGAAGCTTTCTTT
TRBV27	TRBJ1-1	NA	few	CASSYTVSPSEAFF	TGTGCCAGCAGTTATACAGTCTCCCCGTCTGAAGCTTTCTTT
TRBV7-9	TRBJ1-4	NA	once	CASSLIATNEKLFF	TGTGCCAGCAGCTTGATTGCAACTAATGAAAAACTGTTTTTT